This is a list of T cell receptor beta chains from one sample in a study of siplizumab effects on memory and regulatory T cells. TCRdb keeps only in-frame clones here, not all; method: immunoSEQ multiplex PCR. The data contain around 26,000 clones, 70% to 85% of them singletons. Material for sequencing was memory CD4+ T cells sorted from blood. These receptor sequences come from a human donor in good health. Both conserved end residues are part of each CDR3. A D gene is named only where the DNA matches it firmly. Not all rows give a size; the values are once, few, many and, for expanded clones, a class.

d_gene	j_gene	v_gene	abundance	CDR3nt	CDR3aa
NA	TRBJ2-1	TRBV29-1	NA	TGCAGCGTTGGGGGTCAGGGCAGTGAGCAGTTCTTC	CSVGGQGSEQFF
NA	TRBJ1-2	TRBV4-2	few	TGTGCCAGCAGCCAAGATAAACAGGTCATCTATGGCTACACCTTC	CASSQDKQVIYGYTF
TRBD2	TRBJ2-5	TRBV19	once	TGTGCCAGTAGTATTGGCGGGAGCGGGGAGACCCAGTACTTC	CASSIGGSGETQYF
TRBD1	TRBJ2-1	TRBV5-1	NA	TGCGCCAGCAGCTTGGGCGGGACAGGTAACAATGAGCAGTTCTTC	CASSLGGTGNNEQFF
TRBD1	TRBJ2-7	TRBV27	NA	TGTGCCAGCGTCGGGACAGTGCCCTACGAGCAGTACTTC	CASVGTVPYEQYF
NA	TRBJ2-4	TRBV6-5	NA	TGTGCCAGTCAAACACAGGGTGCCAAAAACATTCAGTACTTC	CASQTQGAKNIQYF
NA	TRBJ2-4	TRBV30	NA	TGTGCCTGGAGAAGGGAGGAGTTGGCCAAAAACATTCAGTACTTC	CAWRREELAKNIQYF
NA	TRBJ2-3	TRBV5-1	NA	TGCGCCAGCAGCTTGGGTGGGACCGCGGGTCTAGATACGCAGTATTTT	CASSLGGTAGLDTQYF
NA	TRBJ1-3	TRBV15	NA	TGTGCCACCAGCAGAGCTGGTAGCTCTGGAAACACCATATATTTT	CATSRAGSSGNTIYF
NA	TRBJ1-2	TRBV30	NA	TGTGCCTGGAGTGTAGGGGCCTCCTATGGCTACACCTTC	CAWSVGASYGYTF
NA	TRBJ1-4	TRBV25-1	NA	TGTGCCAGCAGTTCCAGGGGAGGTGATGAAAAACTGTTTTTT	CASSSRGGDEKLFF
TRBD1	TRBJ1-2	TRBV11-3	once	TGTGCCAGCAGCTTAGGAGGCGACAGGGGTCGGGGCTACACCTTC	CASSLGGDRGRGYTF
TRBD1	TRBJ2-1	TRBV25-1	NA	TGTGCCAGCAGTGAATTTTCCGGACAGGGGGCGAATAATGAGCAGTTCTTC	CASSEFSGQGANNEQFF
NA	TRBJ2-3	TRBV5-1	NA	TGCGCCAGCAGCTTGGGGACCAAGGGTAGCACAGATACGCAGTATTTT	CASSLGTKGSTDTQYF
NA	TRBJ2-7	TRBV27	NA	TGTGCCAGCAGTTTATTTGGCACTTCCTACGAGCAGTACTTC	CASSLFGTSYEQYF
TRBD2	TRBJ2-1	TRBV6-4	once	TGTGCCAGCAGTGATATCGGCGGGAGAGGCGAGCAGTTCTTC	CASSDIGGRGEQFF